What follows are 21 T cell receptor beta chains derived from one specimen sequenced in a study of blood T cells in healthy people across ages. The use of a sample-barcoded 5' primer and a J-beta primer mix characterized a second PCR of about 7 to 12 cycles. MiXCR, applied by TCRdb to the 5' RACE reads, yields one record per CDR3 protein. The table records approximately 820,000 distinct CDR3 sequences, 40% to 50% of them present only once. Sequenced: blood. The receptors shown here come from a man in his sixties in good health.

The genes are TRBV5-4 and TRBJ1-6; TRBD1 agrees at 7 bases. Per germline, CDR1 SGHNT and CDR2 YYREEE (reference sequence). Germline trimming cut 3 bases from V and 10 bases from J; bases unmatched to any gene: 7. CDR3 size: 14 residues. The CDR3 region is CASSSTGFNSPLHF. The CDR3 DNA sequence: TGTGCCAGCAGCTCGACAGGGTTCAACTCACCCCTCCACTTT.

Of note for this clonotype: Mismatch with germline at one junction end may stem from a read error. The V call is TRBV7-9, the J call TRBJ2-7; D possibly corresponds to TRBD1 (6 bases). CDR1 is SEHNR, CDR2 FQNEAQ, per germline (reference sequence). CDR3 size: 15 residues. The chain's CDR3 is CASSLKQGIGYERYF. The CDR3 nucleotides are TGTGCCAGCAGCTTGAAACAGGGAATAGGCTACGAGCGGTACTTC.

This clonotype was counted between two and nine times. J is TRBJ2-5 and V is TRBV29-1; D call uncertain. The V and J ends lost 2 bases and 4 bases respectively, with 14 bases between them. CDR1 is SQVTM and CDR2 is ANQGSEA in the germline V gene. There are 14 residues in the CDR3. In DNA form, the CDR3 reads TGCAGCGTTGAAAACTTACGGGTAGGAGAGACCCAGTACTTC. This encodes CSVENLRVGETQYF.

For this clonotype: A much larger clone is a single base away; this may be a read error. J is TRBJ2-1 and V is TRBV12-3 or TRBV12-4; the match to TRBD2 covers 9 bases. With V trimmed by 5 bases and J by 6 bases, 8 bases remained unmatched. The CDR3 sequence is 15 residues long. The CDR3 loop reads CASSLWAGGLNEQFF. CDR3 bases: TGTGCCAGCAGTCTTTGGGCGGGAGGGCTCAATGAGCAGTTCTTC.

CDR3 nucleotide sequence: TGTGCCAGCAGCCAACTACTCGCGGACACGATCTACGAGCAGTACTTC. Translated, it gives CASSQLLADTIYEQYF. This chain joins TRBV3-1 and TRBJ2-7, with D perhaps TRBD1 (5 bases). The V end was cut by 2 bases, the J end by 3 bases, with 17 bases between. Germline CDR1 LGHDT, CDR2 YNNKEL (reference sequence). This CDR3 comprises 16 residues.

The rearrangement uses TRBV4-3 and TRBJ2-1; no reliable D call. Germline CDR1 LGHNA, CDR2 YSLEER. CDR3 size: 14 residues. The V end was cut by 3 bases, the J end by 4 bases, with 10 bases between. The CDR3 sequence is CASSHSLDYNEQFF. In DNA, the CDR3 is TGCGCCAGCAGCCACTCACTTGATTACAATGAGCAGTTCTTC.

The rearrangement links TRBV29-1 to TRBJ2-3; TRBD1 or TRBD2 may be the D gene (6 bases each). The CDR3 spans 15 residues. Trimming pared 4 bases from V and 4 bases from J, leaving 18 bases between. Germline V gene sequence: CDR1 SQVTM, CDR2 ANQGSEA. CDR3 loop: CSVVANGGPPDTQYF. The CDR3 nucleotides read TGCAGCGTTGTTGCGAACGGGGGCCCCCCAGATACGCAGTATTTT.

The genes are TRBV6-6 and TRBJ2-2, with D maybe TRBD2 (6 bases). The CDR3 extends over 13 amino acids. Germline V lookup: CDR1 MNHNY, CDR2 SVGAGI (reference sequence). Between the trimmed V and J ends, which lost 6 bases and 4 bases, there was a span of 9 bases. CDR3 nucleotides: TGTGCCAGCAGAAACGGGGGCACCGGGGAGCTGTTTTTT. Translated: CASRNGGTGELFF.

The table lists this clonotype with many counts. The genes are TRBV5-1 and TRBJ2-6, with D possibly TRBD1 on 6 matching bases. V was shortened by 4 bases and J by 1 base, with 9 bases between the two germline ends. This CDR3 is built from 15 residues. Germline V gives CDR1 SGHRS, CDR2 YFSETQ. The CDR3 DNA is TGCGCCAGCAGCATAACAGGGTCTGGGGCCAACGTCCTGACTTTC. Translation: CASSITGSGANVLTF.

On this clonotype: One junction end does not reproduce the germline sequence, and a read error may be involved. This chain links TRBV6-6 with TRBJ2-5; possible D gene TRBD2, 6 bases. The CDR3 sequence is 13 residues long. In germline, CDR1 is MNHNY, CDR2 SVGAGI (reference sequence). The CDR3 sequence: CASKSGDQGTQYF. The DNA of the CDR3 is TGTGCCAGCAAATCGGGGGACCAAGGGACCCAGTACTTC.

CDR3 coding DNA: TGTGCCAGCAGTTTTGAAACAGGGATAGATACGCAGTATTTT. Protein: CASSFETGIDTQYF. The chain uses TRBV5-5 and TRBJ2-3; tentatively, D is TRBD1 (6 bases). In germline, CDR1 is SGHKS, CDR2 YYEKEE (reference sequence). The CDR3 runs 14 residues. The germline V and J ends were trimmed by 5 bases and 5 bases, with 15 bases remaining between them.

This clonotype was seen a few times. This chain joins TRBV7-9 and TRBJ2-5; D is undetermined. CDR3 length: 14 residues. Trimming stripped 0 bases from V and 4 bases from J, with 9 bases between. The germline V gene has CDR1 SEHNR and CDR2 FQNEAQ (reference sequence). CDR3: CASSLANSIETQYF. The CDR3 nucleotides are TGTGCCAGCAGCTTAGCTAATAGCATAGAGACCCAGTACTTC.

The chain employs TRBV5-1 and TRBJ1-1, with D tentatively TRBD1 (6 bases). Germline lookup yields CDR1 SGHRS and CDR2 YFSETQ. The CDR3 is 14 residues long. The V end was cut by 2 bases, the J end by 7 bases, with 15 bases between. This CDR3 reads CASSLGGAPDEAFF. Written as DNA, the CDR3 is TGCGCCAGCAGCTTAGGGGGGGCTCCCGATGAAGCTTTCTTT.

The rearrangement uses TRBV4-1 and TRBJ2-5; 8 bases align to TRBD2. Looked up from germline, CDR1 is MGHRA and CDR2 is YSYEKL. J lost 2 bases, V lost 0 bases, and 8 bases had no gene match. CDR3 length equals 17 residues. The CDR3 DNA reads TGCGCCAGCAGCCAAGATAAGGGGACTAGTACACAAGAGACCCAGTACTTC. Amino acid sequence: CASSQDKGTSTQETQYF.

V usage is TRBV2 and J usage is TRBJ2-5; D perhaps matches TRBD1 (6 bases). The CDR3 covers 14 residues. Germline loops: CDR1 SNHLY, CDR2 FYNNEI. V gave up 6 bases and J gave up 2 bases, with 13 bases separating them. The CDR3 DNA reads TGTGCCAGCAGCCAAGGACAGACACAAGAGACCCAGTACTTC. Translation gives CASSQGQTQETQYF. Full variable domain (outside the CDR3, taken from reference TRBV2 and TRBJ2-5): EPEVTQTPSHQVTQMGQEVILRCVPISNHLYFYWYRQILGQKVEFLVSFYNNEISEKSEIFDDQFSVERPDGSNFTLKIRSTKLEDSAMYFCASSQGQTQETQYFGPGTRLLVL.

The sample holds a few counts of this clonotype. The chain employs TRBV20-1 and TRBJ2-7, with 8 positions matching TRBD2. Per germline, CDR1 DFQATT and CDR2 SNEGSKA (reference sequence). The CDR3 loop spans 14 amino acids. The V and J ends lost 6 bases and 0 bases, in that order; junction bases with no gene match: 7. The CDR3 spells CSALTSVSSYEQYF. In nucleotides, the CDR3 is TGCAGTGCGCTGACTAGCGTGAGCTCCTACGAGCAGTACTTC.

V usage is TRBV7-9 and J usage is TRBJ2-3, with 9 bases matching TRBD2. The CDR3 has 14 residues. V was clipped by 5 bases and J by 4 bases; unmatched bases: 4. Looked up from germline, CDR1 is SEHNR and CDR2 is FQNEAQ (reference sequence). Here the CDR3 DNA reads TGTGCCAGCAGCCAGGGCGGGGGGGCAGATACGCAGTATTTT. Its protein product is CASSQGGGADTQYF. Filled out from reference TRBV7-9 and TRBJ2-3, the complete variable domain reads DTGVSQNPRHKITKRGQNVTFRCDPISEHNRLYWYRQTLGQGPEFLTYFQNEAQLEKSRLLSDRFSAERPKGSFSTLEIQRTEQGDSAMYLCASSQGGGADTQYFGPGTRLTVL.

This clonotype has at least ten counts. The chain joins TRBV5-1 to TRBJ2-7; the D gene is possibly TRBD2 (6 bases). CDR1 and CDR2 (germline): SGHRS, YFSETQ. This CDR3 comprises 15 residues. Trimming took off 1 base at V and 3 bases at J, with 14 bases between the two ends. For the CDR3, the DNA is TGCGCCAGCAGCTTGCGCGCGGAGGGGAGCTACGAGCAGTACTTC. This translates into CASSLRAEGSYEQYF. Full variable domain (remainder filled in from reference TRBV5-1 and TRBJ2-7): KAGVTQTPRYLIKTRGQQVTLSCSPISGHRSVSWYQQTPGQGLQFLFEYFSETQRNKGNFPGRFSGRQFSNSRSEMNVSTLELGDSALYLCASSLRAEGSYEQYFGPGTRLTVT.

The table lists this clonotype with a few counts. The chain combines TRBV28 with TRBJ2-5, with unresolved D. Trimming left V 2 bases short and J 11 bases short, with 21 bases between. There are 15 residues in the CDR3. Germline V lookup: CDR1 MDHEN, CDR2 SYDVKM. CDR3 region: CASSLAASTATKQYF. CDR3 bases: TGTGCCAGCAGTTTAGCCGCCTCGACGGCTACGAAGCAGTACTTC.

Concerning this clonotype itself: Its ends do not fully match the called genes, so a read error is possible. This chain joins TRBV9 and TRBJ1-5; possible D gene TRBD1, 6 bases. Germline V gene lookup returns CDR1 SGDLS and CDR2 YYNGEE. The CDR3 consists of 15 residues. The CDR3 nucleotides are TGTACCAGCAGCGTAGATATAGGGGGAAATCAGCCCCAGCATTTT. This codes for CTSSVDIGGNQPQHF.

Comments on this clonotype: One end of the junction does not line up with germline, which may come from a read error. The chain combines TRBV27 with TRBJ2-2; 9 nucleotides match TRBD1. The CDR3 length is 19 residues. Germline CDR1 and CDR2: MNHEY and SMNVEV (reference sequence). The CDR3 loop reads CASSRFSARDRVPTGELFF. The CDR3 bases are TGTGCTAGCAGTCGGTTTAGTGCCCGGGACAGGGTCCCCACCGGGGAGCTGTTTTTT.